This T cell receptor beta chain derives from a study of blood T cell repertoires in COVID-19. Background on the study: COVID-19 samples collected from the United States, Italy and Spain covered acute and convalescent phases. In each case, the material was cDNA or gDNA derived from T cells, B-cell-depleted T cells, or PBMCs.

Trimming removed 4 bases at V and 4 bases at J, with 7 bases between. The CDR3 has 11 residues. Looked up from germline, CDR1 is GTSNPN and CDR2 is SVGIG (reference sequence). In the original workflow: By means of reference gene primer amplification, nucleated cell counts were estimated. Assay: immunoSEQ multiplex PCR; the TCRdb copy retains only in-frame clones and omits some. The D gene and trimming were derived from the DNA, and the V and J assignments and clone size from that table. The sample lists tens of thousands of clones; around 80% were seen once. The chain employs TRBV30 and TRBJ1-2, with D unclear. The TCR comes from a human donor in a cohort sampled during active COVID-19. Source material: peripheral blood. The CDR3 reads CAWTGLYGYTF. DNA for the CDR3: TGTGCCTGGACAGGCCTCTATGGCTACACCTTC.